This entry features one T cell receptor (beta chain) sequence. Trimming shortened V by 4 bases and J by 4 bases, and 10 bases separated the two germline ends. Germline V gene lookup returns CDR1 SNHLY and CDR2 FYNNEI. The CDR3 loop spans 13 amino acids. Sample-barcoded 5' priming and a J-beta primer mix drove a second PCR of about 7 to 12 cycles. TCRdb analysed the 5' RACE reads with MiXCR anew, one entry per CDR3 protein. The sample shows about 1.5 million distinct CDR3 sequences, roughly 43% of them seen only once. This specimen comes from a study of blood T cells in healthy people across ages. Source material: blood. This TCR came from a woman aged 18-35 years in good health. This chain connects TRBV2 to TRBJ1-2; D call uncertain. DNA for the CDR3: TGTGCCAGCAGTGTCATACAGCGCTATGGCTACACCTTC. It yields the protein CASSVIQRYGYTF.